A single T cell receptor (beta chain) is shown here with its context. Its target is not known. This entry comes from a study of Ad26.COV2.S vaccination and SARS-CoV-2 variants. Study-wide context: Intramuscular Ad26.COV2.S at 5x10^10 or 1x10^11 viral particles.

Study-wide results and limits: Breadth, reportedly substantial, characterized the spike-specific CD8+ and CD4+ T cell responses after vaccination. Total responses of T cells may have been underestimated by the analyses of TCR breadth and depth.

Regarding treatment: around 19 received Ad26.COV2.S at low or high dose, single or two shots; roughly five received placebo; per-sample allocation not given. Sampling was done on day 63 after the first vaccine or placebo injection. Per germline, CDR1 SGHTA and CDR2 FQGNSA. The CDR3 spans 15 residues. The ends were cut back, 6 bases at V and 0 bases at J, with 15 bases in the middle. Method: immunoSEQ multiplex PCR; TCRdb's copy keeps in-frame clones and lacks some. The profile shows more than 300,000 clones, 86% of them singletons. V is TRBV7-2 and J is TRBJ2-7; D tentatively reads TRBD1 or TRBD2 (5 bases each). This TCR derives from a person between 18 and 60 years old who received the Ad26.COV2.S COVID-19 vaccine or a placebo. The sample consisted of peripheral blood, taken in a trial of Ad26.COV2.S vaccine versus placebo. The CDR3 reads CASRSGSGRSYEQYF. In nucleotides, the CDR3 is TGTGCCAGCAGATCGGGTTCGGGGCGCTCCTACGAGCAGTACTTC. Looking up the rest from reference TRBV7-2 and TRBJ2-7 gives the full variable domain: GAGVSQSPSNKVTEKGKDVELRCDPISGHTALYWYRQSLGQGLEFLIYFQGNSAPDKSGLPSDRFSAERTGGSVSTLTIQRTQQEDSAVYLCASRSGSGRSYEQYFGPGTRLTVT.